This T cell receptor (beta chain) derives from a study of blood T cell repertoires in COVID-19. For the study at large: COVID-19 samples collected from the United States, Italy and Spain covered acute and convalescent phases.

CDR1 and CDR2 from the germline V gene are MNHNY and SVGAGI (reference sequence). After removal of 7 bases from V and 3 bases from J, the junction contained 4 bases not matched to a gene. This CDR3 region has 14 residues. Authors' analysis steps: It was from reference gene primer amplification that nucleated cell counts were estimated. Clones were sequenced by immunoSEQ multiplex PCR, and TCRdb holds only the in-frame ones, with some missing. V and J calls plus clone size are reproduced from that table; the DNA served to infer D and trimming. The sample lists about 260,000 clones, 86% occurring once.

Sequencing was carried out using PBMCs or T cells enriched from blood (not recorded which). This clonotype was obtained from a woman in her 50s who had recovered from COVID-19. The V gene is TRBV6-6, the J gene TRBJ1-4, with TRBD1 matching over 8 bases. The CDR3 DNA sequence: TGTGCCAGCAAGCAGGGGGCAGCTAATGAAAAACTGTTTTTT. Protein sequence: CASKQGAANEKLFF.